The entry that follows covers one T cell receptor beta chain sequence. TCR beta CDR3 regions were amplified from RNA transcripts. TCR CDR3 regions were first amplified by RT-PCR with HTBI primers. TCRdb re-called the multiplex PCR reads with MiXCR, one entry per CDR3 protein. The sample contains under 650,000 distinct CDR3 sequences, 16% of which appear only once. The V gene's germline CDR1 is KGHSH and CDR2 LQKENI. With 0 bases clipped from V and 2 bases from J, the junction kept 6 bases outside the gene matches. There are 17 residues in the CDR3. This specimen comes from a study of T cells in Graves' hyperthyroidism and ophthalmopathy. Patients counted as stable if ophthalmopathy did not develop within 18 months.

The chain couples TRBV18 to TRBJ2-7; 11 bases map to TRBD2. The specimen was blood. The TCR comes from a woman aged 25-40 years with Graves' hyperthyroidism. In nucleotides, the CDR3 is TGTGCCAGCTCACCACCGTCCCTAGCGGGAGGAACCTACGAGCAGTACTTC. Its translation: CASSPPSLAGGTYEQYF.